This T cell receptor beta chain was sequenced for a study of OX40 agonist ivuxolimab in advanced cancers. Study overall: Given to patients was ivuxolimab, an agonistic anti-OX40 (CD134) antibody.

Patients with autoimmune history or systemic immunosuppression were excluded. A note on this clone: Antigen unknown.

This table comes from immunoSEQ multiplex PCR, and its TCRdb copy is limited to in-frame clones, with some not included. This table holds around 40,000 clones, over 80% found once. Germline assignment: CDR1 MNHEY and CDR2 SMNVEV (reference sequence). The CDR3 length is 15 residues. V shed 0 bases and J shed 7 bases, with 12 bases lying between them. Study outcomes and limitations: Partial responders treated at 0.1-3.0 mg/kg exhibited clonal expansion among the lowest measured. At doses 0.1 to 3.0 mg/kg, CD4+ and CD8+ clones expanded.

The material was CD4+ or CD8+ T cells sorted from blood, obtained in a trial of the OX40 agonist ivuxolimab. The chain employs TRBV27 and TRBJ2-2; D is undetermined. This clonotype was obtained from an adult with an advanced solid tumor such as melanoma, head and neck, liver or kidney cancer. Here the CDR3 DNA reads TGTGCCAGCAGTTTATCCTACCGGTTGGGCGGGGAGCTGTTTTTT. Translated: CASSLSYRLGGELFF.